Sequencing of this T cell receptor (beta chain) was carried out in a study of spatial heterogeneity in lung cancer. In the study overall: Alpha-chain sequences were consistently detected less often than beta-chain sequences.

Time point indicated: sample taken at primary tumor resection. Researchers sequenced whole RNA taken from tumor, nontumor lung or frozen PBMC without sorting. CDR3 length equals 14 residues. The V gene's germline CDR1 is SEHNR and CDR2 FQNEAQ (reference sequence). Trimming removed 2 bases from V and 15 bases from J; junction bases left unmatched: 12. Individual TCR cDNA molecules each bore their own unique molecular identifier. TCRdb re-derived calls from the 5' RACE reads in MiXCR, one entry per CDR3 protein. In the table there are roughly 36,000 distinct CDR3 sequences, about 6% of which are singletons. This clonotype was recorded many times. The antigen is not known. Findings and limits, study-wide: Ubiquitous expanded tumor TCRs surfaced in blood more at resection than they did at follow-up.

The material sequenced was PBMCs, taken at surgery. V gene TRBV7-9 combines with J gene TRBJ2-1; TRBD1 agrees at 8 bases. The receptor was derived from a male donor with early-stage non-small cell lung cancer. In DNA, the CDR3 is TGTGCCAGCAGCTTACCCGGACAGGGTCGTGTTCCGTTCTTC. It encodes CASSLPGQGRVPFF.